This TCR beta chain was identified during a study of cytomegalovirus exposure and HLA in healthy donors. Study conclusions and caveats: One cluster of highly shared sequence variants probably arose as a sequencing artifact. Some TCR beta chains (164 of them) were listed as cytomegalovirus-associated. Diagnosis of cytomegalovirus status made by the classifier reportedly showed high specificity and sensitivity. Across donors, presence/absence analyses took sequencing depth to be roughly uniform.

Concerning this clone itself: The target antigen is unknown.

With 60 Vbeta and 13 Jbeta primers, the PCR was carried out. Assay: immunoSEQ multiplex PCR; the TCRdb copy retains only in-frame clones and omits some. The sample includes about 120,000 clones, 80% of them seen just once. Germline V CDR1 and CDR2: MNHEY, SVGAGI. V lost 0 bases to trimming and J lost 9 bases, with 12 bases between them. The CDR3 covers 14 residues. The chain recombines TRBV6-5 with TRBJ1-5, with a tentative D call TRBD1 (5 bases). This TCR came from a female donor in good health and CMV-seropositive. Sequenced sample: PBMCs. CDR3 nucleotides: TGTGCCAGCAGTTACTCGATTGGAAGGGGGCCCCAGCATTTT. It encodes CASSYSIGRGPQHF.